Listed below are T cell receptor beta chains from one sample, sequenced in a study of shared clonotypes between healthy human individuals. Sequenced by immunoSEQ multiplex PCR; TCRdb stores in-frame clones only, minus some. The sample shows 400,000 or so clones, 96% of them seen only once. The specimen sequenced was memory CD8+ T cells sorted from blood. The origin of the receptors is a man under 40 in good health. Both conserved end residues are part of each CDR3. A D gene is named only where the DNA matches it firmly. Where a row states a size, it is once, few, many or the class of an expanded clone; other rows omit it.

clone_size	d_call	v_call	j_call	cdr3_aa	cdr3_nt
once	.	TRBV5-1	TRBJ2-1	CASSLVNYRVGDNEQFF	TGCGCCAGCAGCTTGGTTAACTACAGGGTCGGAGACAATGAGCAGTTCTTC
.	.	TRBV29-1	TRBJ1-2	CSVGGGGVGYGYTF	TGCAGCGTGGGAGGGGGGGGCGTCGGATATGGCTACACCTTC
.	TRBD1	TRBV6-1	TRBJ2-7	CASNDRAYEQYF	TGTGCCAGCAACGACAGGGCCTACGAGCAGTACTTC
once	.	TRBV5-1	TRBJ2-1	CASSQAVSYNEQFF	TGCGCCAGCAGCCAAGCAGTCTCCTACAATGAGCAGTTCTTC
.	.	TRBV10-3	TRBJ2-3	CAISESASVWSDTQYF	TGTGCCATCAGTGAGTCAGCTAGCGTTTGGTCAGATACGCAGTATTTT
.	TRBD1	TRBV2	TRBJ2-7	CASRDRGYEQYF	TGTGCCAGCCGGGACAGGGGTTACGAGCAGTACTTC
.	TRBD2	TRBV2	TRBJ2-7	CASSEGRGLGYEQYF	TGTGCCAGCAGTGAAGGCCGGGGACTAGGTTACGAGCAGTACTTC
.	TRBD1	TRBV7-2	TRBJ1-3	CASRPGTGRNTIYF	TGTGCCAGCAGACCCGGGACAGGGAGAAACACCATATATTTT
.	.	TRBV10-1	TRBJ1-3	CASSPGSGNTIYF	TGCGCCAGCAGCCCGGGCTCTGGAAACACCATATATTTT
.	.	TRBV19	TRBJ2-7	CASSISGDGVQYF	TGTGCCAGTAGTATATCAGGGGACGGAGTGCAGTACTTC
.	.	TRBV7-9	TRBJ1-4	CATDEDQGLGLFF	TGTGCCACCGACGAAGACCAGGGACTTGGTCTGTTTTTT
once	.	TRBV20-1	TRBJ2-7	CSASREYEQYF	TGCAGTGCTAGTAGGGAGTACGAGCAGTACTTC
.	.	TRBV19	TRBJ1-3	CASRRVPGNTIYF	TGTGCCAGTAGGAGGGTCCCTGGAAACACCATATATTTT
once	TRBD1	TRBV5-1	TRBJ2-3	CASSVGQGGTDTQYF	TGCGCCAGCAGCGTCGGACAGGGAGGCACAGATACGCAGTATTTT
.	.	TRBV28	TRBJ2-7	CASTDRWEQYF	TGTGCCAGCACAGACAGGTGGGAGCAGTACTTC
.	.	TRBV5-1	TRBJ2-3	CASSGRTGTVSTDTQYF	TGCGCCAGCAGCGGGAGGACCGGGACGGTGAGCACAGATACGCAGTATTTT